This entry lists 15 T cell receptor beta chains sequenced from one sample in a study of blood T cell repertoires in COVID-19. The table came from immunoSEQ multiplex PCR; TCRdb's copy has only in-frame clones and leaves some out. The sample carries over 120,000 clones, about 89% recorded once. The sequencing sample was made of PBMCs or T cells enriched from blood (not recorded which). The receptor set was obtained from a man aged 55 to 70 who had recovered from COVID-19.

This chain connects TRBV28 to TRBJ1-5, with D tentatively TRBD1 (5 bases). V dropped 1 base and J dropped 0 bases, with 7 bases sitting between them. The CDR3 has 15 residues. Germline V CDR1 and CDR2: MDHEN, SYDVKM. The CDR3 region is CASSLSGHSNQPQHF. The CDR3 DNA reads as TGTGCCAGCAGTTTATCAGGACATAGCAATCAGCCCCAGCATTTT.

The CDR3 sequence: CASSREDRAANEKLFF. The CDR3 region has the DNA TGTGCCAGTAGTAGAGAAGACAGGGCGGCTAATGAAAAACTGTTTTTT. This chain joins TRBV19 and TRBJ1-4, with TRBD1 identical over 7 bases. Germline V gene sequence: CDR1 LNHDA, CDR2 SQIVND (reference sequence). The CDR3 covers 16 residues. The junction had 8 bases not matched to a gene; V was cut back by 4 bases and J by 3 bases.

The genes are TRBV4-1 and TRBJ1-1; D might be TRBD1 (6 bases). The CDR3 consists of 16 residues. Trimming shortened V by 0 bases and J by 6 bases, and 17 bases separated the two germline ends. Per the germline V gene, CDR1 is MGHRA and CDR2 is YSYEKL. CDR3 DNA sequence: TGCGCCAGCAGCCAAGATATCCGGGGACACTTTTCTGAAGCTTTCTTT. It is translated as CASSQDIRGHFSEAFF.

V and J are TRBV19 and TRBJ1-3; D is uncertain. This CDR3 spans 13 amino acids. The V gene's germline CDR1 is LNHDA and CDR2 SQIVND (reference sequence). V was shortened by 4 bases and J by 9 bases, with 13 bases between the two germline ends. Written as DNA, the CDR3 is TGTGCCAGTAGTACGGGGAGGACGGCCACCATATATTTT. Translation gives CASSTGRTATIYF. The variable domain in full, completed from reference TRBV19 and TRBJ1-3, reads DGGITQSPKYLFRKEGQNVTLSCEQNLNHDAMYWYRQDPGQGLRLIYYSQIVNDFQKGDIAEGYSVSREKKESFPLTVTSAQKNPTAFYLCASSTGRTATIYFGEGSWLTVV.

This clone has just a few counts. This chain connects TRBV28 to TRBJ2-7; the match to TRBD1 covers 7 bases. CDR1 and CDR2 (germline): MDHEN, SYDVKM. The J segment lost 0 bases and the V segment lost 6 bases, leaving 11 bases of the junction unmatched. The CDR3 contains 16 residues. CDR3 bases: TGTGCCAGCAGCCCACCCGACAGGGTTATCTCCTACGAGCAGTACTTC. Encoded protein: CASSPPDRVISYEQYF.

The CDR3 DNA reads as TGTGCCAGTAGTCGACTAGCGGGAGGCACCGGGGAGCTGTTTTTT. Protein sequence: CASSRLAGGTGELFF. The J gene is TRBJ2-2, the V gene TRBV19, with 13 bases aligning to TRBD2. Looked up from germline, CDR1 is LNHDA and CDR2 is SQIVND (reference sequence). The V segment lost 5 bases and the J segment 4 bases; nucleotides outside the gene matches: 1. This CDR3 is built from 15 residues.

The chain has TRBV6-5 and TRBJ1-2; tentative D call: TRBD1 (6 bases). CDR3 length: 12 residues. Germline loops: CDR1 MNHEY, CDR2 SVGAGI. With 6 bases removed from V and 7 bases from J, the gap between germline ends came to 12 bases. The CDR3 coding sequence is TGTGCCAGCAGATCAGGGGCGGGTGGCTACACCTTC. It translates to CASRSGAGGYTF.

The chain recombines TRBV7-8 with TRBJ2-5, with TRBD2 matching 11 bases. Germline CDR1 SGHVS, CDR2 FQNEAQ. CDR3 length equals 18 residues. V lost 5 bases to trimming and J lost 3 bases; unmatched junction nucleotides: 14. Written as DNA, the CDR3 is TGTGCCAGCAGCCTTCTAGCGGGAGGCCCCAATAACGAAGAGACCCAGTACTTC. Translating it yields CASSLLAGGPNNEETQYF. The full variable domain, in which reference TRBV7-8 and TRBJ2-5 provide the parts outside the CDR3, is GAGVSQSPRYKVAKRGQDVALRCDPISGHVSLFWYQQALGQGPEFLTYFQNEAQLDKSGLPSDRFFAERPEGSVSTLKIQRTQQEDSAVYLCASSLLAGGPNNEETQYFGPGTRLLVL.

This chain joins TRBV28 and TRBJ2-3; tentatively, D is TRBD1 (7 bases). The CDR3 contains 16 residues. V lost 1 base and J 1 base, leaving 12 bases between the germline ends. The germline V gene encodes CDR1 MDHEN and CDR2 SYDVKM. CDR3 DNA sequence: TGTGCCAGCAGTTTATTGCGGGACAGAGGCACAGATACGCAGTATTTT. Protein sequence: CASSLLRDRGTDTQYF.

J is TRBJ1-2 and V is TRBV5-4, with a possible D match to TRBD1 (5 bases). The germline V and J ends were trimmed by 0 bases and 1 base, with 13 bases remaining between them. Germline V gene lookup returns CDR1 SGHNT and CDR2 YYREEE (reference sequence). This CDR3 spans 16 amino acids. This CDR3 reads CASSLALAGDNYGYTF. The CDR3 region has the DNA TGTGCCAGCAGCTTGGCCCTGGCGGGGGATAACTATGGCTACACCTTC. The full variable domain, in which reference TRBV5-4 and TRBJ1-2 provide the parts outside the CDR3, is ETGVTQSPTHLIKTRGQQVTLRCSSQSGHNTVSWYQQALGQGPQFIFQYYREEENGRGNFPPRFSGLQFPNYSSELNVNALELDDSALYLCASSLALAGDNYGYTFGSGTRLTVV.

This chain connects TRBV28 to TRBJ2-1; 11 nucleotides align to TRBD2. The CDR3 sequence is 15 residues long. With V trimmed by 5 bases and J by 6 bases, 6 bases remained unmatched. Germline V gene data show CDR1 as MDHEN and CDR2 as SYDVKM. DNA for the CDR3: TGTGCCAGCAGTCCTACTAGCGGGAGAACCAATGAGCAGTTCTTC. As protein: CASSPTSGRTNEQFF.

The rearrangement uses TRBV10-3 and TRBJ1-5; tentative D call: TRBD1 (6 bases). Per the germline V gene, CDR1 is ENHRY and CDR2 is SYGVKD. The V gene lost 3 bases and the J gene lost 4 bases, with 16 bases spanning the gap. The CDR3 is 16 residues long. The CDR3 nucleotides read TGTGCCATCAGTGATTCTTTGACAGGAGTAAATCAGCCCCAGCATTTT. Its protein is CAISDSLTGVNQPQHF.

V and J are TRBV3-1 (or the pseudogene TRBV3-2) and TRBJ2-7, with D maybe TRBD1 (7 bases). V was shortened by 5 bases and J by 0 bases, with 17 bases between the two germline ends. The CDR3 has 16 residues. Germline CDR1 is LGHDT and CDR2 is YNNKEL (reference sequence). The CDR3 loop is CASSGGTVQGSYEQYF. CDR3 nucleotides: TGTGCCAGCAGCGGAGGGACAGTTCAAGGCTCCTACGAGCAGTACTTC.

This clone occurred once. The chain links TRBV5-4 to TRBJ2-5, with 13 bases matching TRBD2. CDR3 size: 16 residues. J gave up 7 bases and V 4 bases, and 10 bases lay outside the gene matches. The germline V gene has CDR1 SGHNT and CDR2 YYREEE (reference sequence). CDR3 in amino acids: CASSPATSGGPTTQYF. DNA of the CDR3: TGTGCCAGCAGCCCCGCGACTAGCGGGGGGCCCACGACCCAGTACTTC.

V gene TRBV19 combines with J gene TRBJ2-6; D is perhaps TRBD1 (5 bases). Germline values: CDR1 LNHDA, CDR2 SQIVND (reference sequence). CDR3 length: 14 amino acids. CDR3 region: CASGEQAGANVLTF. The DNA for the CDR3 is TGTGCGAGTGGCGAACAGGCTGGGGCCAACGTCCTGACTTTC.